The rows below give T cell receptor beta chains drawn from one sample of a study of T cell responses to AZD1222 COVID-19 vaccine. Sequenced by immunoSEQ multiplex PCR; TCRdb stores in-frame clones only, minus some. Altogether roughly 120,000 clones are present, about 87% being singletons, with the ten largest covering over 1.5%. The specimen was peripheral blood, collected on day 0 of AZD1222 vaccination. All receptors derive from an adult in good health. CDR3s leave out the opening cysteine and the closing phenylalanine or tryptophan.

V gene	CDR3 protein
TRBV30	AWSSGGNTEAF
TRBV5-1	ASSHETRGSYNSPLH
TRBV6-6	ASSYSKGRGGYT
TRBV19	ASSIGPGNGYT
TRBV20-1	SASDWFVNTEAF
TRBV18	ASSPATDEQY
TRBV23-1	ANPHPNTEAF
TRBV29-1	SVAEPGQF
TRBV5-6	ASSRGRGTGTSRPQH
TRBV7-8	ASSLGGTGKNQPQH
TRBV6-5	ASKNGPYGYT
TRBV5-1	ASSYYNEQF
TRBV18	ASSPNPGTAGEGYT
TRBV5-1	ASSLAWGDGELF
TRBV5-6	ASSFPRENIQY
TRBV19	ASSIITGGDSPLH
TRBV30	AWSDSSNQPQH
TRBV29-1	SVEVYTEAF
TRBV11-2	ASSYGSIYEQY
TRBV6-5	ASKDRTSNQPQH
TRBV5-4	ASSFEGTVDSGANVLT
TRBV18	ASSPQADSPLH
TRBV2	ASSPSWANTEAF
TRBV3-1/TRBV3-2	ASSQDLLLTGNEKLF
TRBV4-1	ASSQGGLVRYEQY
TRBV7-6	ASSSGHYGYT
TRBV19	ASSRQKNTEAF
TRBV29-1	SALGQGFLRTEAF
TRBV7-9	ASSLRGPNTGELF
TRBV11-3	ASSLGSSWDYEQY
TRBV6-1	ASSESGAPSYNEQF